The 29 T cell receptor beta chains given below trace back to one sample, sequenced in a study of regulatory T cells in long-lasting Graves disease. Time point described: persistent/refractory GD, antithyroid drugs over 5 years with positive TRAb. Following extraction of RNA from PBMCs, that RNA was used to make the TCR library. HTBI primers from iRepertoire and Arm-PCR of CDR3 regions yielded the TCR beta libraries. TCRdb reanalysed the multiplex PCR reads using MiXCR and keeps one entry per CDR3 protein. The data contain some 330,000 distinct CDR3 sequences, around 23% of them singletons. This specimen was peripheral blood mononuclear cells (PBMCs), taken when the disease was refractory, from a patient treated with antithyroid drugs. The receptors stem from a woman aged 40 to 49 with Graves disease.

This clonotype was counted ten times or more. This sequence joins TRBV28 and TRBJ2-2; D might be TRBD1 (6 bases). Germline V gives CDR1 MDHEN, CDR2 SYDVKM. Trimming took off 5 bases at V and 2 bases at J, with 12 bases between the two ends. The CDR3 sequence is 15 residues long. The CDR3 loop is CASSGGHYNTGELFF. Written as DNA, the CDR3 is TGTGCCAGCAGTGGGGGACACTATAACACCGGGGAGCTGTTTTTT. Filled out from reference TRBV28 and TRBJ2-2, the complete variable domain reads DVKVTQSSRYLVKRTGEKVFLECVQDMDHENMFWYRQDPGLGLRLIYFSYDVKMKEKGDIPEGYSVSREKKERFSLILESASTNQTSMYLCASSGGHYNTGELFFGEGSRLTVL.

As regards this clonotype: A much larger clone sits a single nucleotide away, making a read error possible. V and J are TRBV18 and TRBJ2-5; D unresolved. The CDR3 has 13 amino acids. The germline V gene encodes CDR1 KGHSH and CDR2 LQKENI. The CDR3 DNA reads TGTGCCAGCTCGTCAGTCTTCCAAGAGGCCCAGTACTTC. This gives the protein CASSSVFQEAQYF.

Only a few counts were recorded for this clonotype. CDR3 sequence reads: CASSHWGRSSAGELFF. The CDR3 bases are TGTGCCAGCAGCCATTGGGGCAGGTCCTCAGCCGGGGAGCTGTTTTTT. The V and J genes are TRBV14 and TRBJ2-2; tentatively, D is TRBD1 (5 bases). The CDR3 is 16 amino acids. V gave up 3 bases and J gave up 6 bases, with 17 bases separating them. Per germline, CDR1 SGHDN and CDR2 FVKESK.

This clonotype was counted many times. V is TRBV28 and J is TRBJ2-5, with D unclear. V lost 5 bases and J 4 bases, leaving 14 bases between the germline ends. This CDR3 comprises 14 residues. Germline V gene data show CDR1 as MDHEN and CDR2 as SYDVKM. CDR3 in amino acids: CASSPSHSRETQYF. The CDR3 DNA reads TGTGCCAGCAGTCCGTCTCATAGCCGAGAGACCCAGTACTTC.

This chain links TRBV13 with TRBJ2-1; no clear D. The V gene's germline CDR1 is PRHDT and CDR2 FYEKMQ (reference sequence). V lost 5 bases, J lost 6 bases, and 20 bases lay in between. The CDR3 spans 16 residues. The CDR3 DNA reads TGTGCCAGCAGCCGCATCAGTCTTGGGATGCGCAATGAGCAGTTCTTC. As protein: CASSRISLGMRNEQFF.

This clonotype was detected ten times or more. CDR3 region: CASSRTSQGAREAFF. The CDR3 bases are TGTGCCAGCAGCCGGACAAGCCAGGGGGCGAGGGAAGCTTTCTTT. The gene calls are TRBV28 and TRBJ1-1, with 8 nucleotides matching TRBD1. Trimming took 6 bases from V and 8 from J; bases not matched to a gene: 14. CDR1 is MDHEN and CDR2 is SYDVKM in the germline V gene. The CDR3 contains 15 residues.

The table lists this clonotype with many counts. This chain connects TRBV2 to TRBJ2-2; D ambiguous. The CDR3 contains 16 residues. Germline V CDR1 and CDR2: SNHLY, FYNNEI. Trimming shortened V by 3 bases and J by 0 bases, and 11 bases separated the two germline ends. DNA for the CDR3: TGTGCCAGCAGTGATCCCCCTCCTGCGAACACCGGGGAGCTGTTTTTT. This translates into CASSDPPPANTGELFF.

This clonotype was observed many times. This chain joins TRBV11-2 and TRBJ2-4, with a tentative D call TRBD1 (6 bases). CDR1 SGHAT and CDR2 FQNNGV come from the germline V gene. Deletions cut 1 base from V and 0 bases from J, with 16 bases between. The CDR3 covers 18 residues. The CDR3 region has the DNA TGTGCCAGCAGCTTAGTCCGGGGACAACTGCAAGCCAAAAACATTCAGTACTTC. This translates into CASSLVRGQLQAKNIQYF.

This clonotype was counted many times. The rearrangement joins TRBV10-3 to TRBJ1-2; tentatively, D is TRBD1 (5 bases). The CDR3 runs 15 residues. The V and J ends lost 0 bases and 5 bases respectively, with 13 bases between them. Germline values: CDR1 ENHRY, CDR2 SYGVKD. The CDR3 DNA reads TGTGCCATCAGTGAGTCGCAGGGTCGGAAATATGGCTACACCTTC. This translates into CAISESQGRKYGYTF.

This clonotype was picked up a small number of times. J is TRBJ2-5 and V is TRBV10-3, with TRBD1 matching 7 bases. V dropped 0 bases and J dropped 4; count of bases not matched to a gene: 2. CDR1 is ENHRY and CDR2 is SYGVKD in the germline V gene. The CDR3 runs to 14 residues. The DNA of the CDR3 is TGTGCCATCAGTGAGTCGTCAGGGGGAGAGACCCAGTACTTC. Its translation: CAISESSGGETQYF.

This clonotype was counted at least ten times. The CDR3 coding sequence is TGTGCCAGTAGTATACTAGCGGGAGGCCGCCAGGAGCAGTACTTC. Encoded protein: CASSILAGGRQEQYF. The rearrangement links TRBV19 to TRBJ2-7; TRBD2 matches 11 bases. The CDR3 is made up of 15 amino acids. V shed 2 bases, J shed 7 bases, and the junction held 7 bases outside the gene matches. Germline V lookup: CDR1 LNHDA, CDR2 SQIVND (reference sequence).

As regards this clonotype: A much larger clone sits a single nucleotide away, making a read error possible. The rearrangement links TRBV6-5 to TRBJ1-1; D unclear. Germline loops: CDR1 MNHEY, CDR2 SVGAGI. The CDR3 contains 16 residues. The ends were cut back, 2 bases at V and 1 base at J, with 14 bases in the middle. The CDR3 DNA reads as TGTGCCAGCAGTTACGTGCGAGTGTCCGGGAACACTGAAGCTTTCTTT. Translated, it gives CASSYVRVSGNTEAFF.

The chain is built from TRBV7-9 and TRBJ1-1; no clear D gene. The V and J ends lost 9 bases and 6 bases respectively, with 14 bases between them. This CDR3 has 12 residues. In germline, CDR1 is SEHNR, CDR2 FQNEAQ (reference sequence). The CDR3, as DNA: TGTGCCAGTTCCAGAGTTCAGCCTGAAGCTTTCTTT. Translated: CASSRVQPEAFF. The entire variable domain, with the rest obtained from reference TRBV7-9 and TRBJ1-1, is as follows: DTGVSQNPRHKITKRGQNVTFRCDPISEHNRLYWYRQTLGQGPEFLTYFQNEAQLEKSRLLSDRFSAERPKGSFSTLEIQRTEQGDSAMYLCASSRVQPEAFFGQGTRLTVV.

The table lists this clonotype with many counts. V usage is TRBV2 and J usage is TRBJ2-7, with 11 nucleotides matching TRBD2. Germline-derived CDR1 and CDR2 are SNHLY and FYNNEI. The trim removed 2 bases at V and 3 bases at J, leaving 0 bases unmatched. There are 14 residues in the CDR3. Here the CDR3 reads CASSETSGSYEQYF. The CDR3 DNA sequence: TGTGCCAGCAGTGAAACTAGCGGGAGCTACGAGCAGTACTTC. Full variable domain (outside the CDR3, taken from reference TRBV2 and TRBJ2-7): EPEVTQTPSHQVTQMGQEVILRCVPISNHLYFYWYRQILGQKVEFLVSFYNNEISEKSEIFDDQFSVERPDGSNFTLKIRSTKLEDSAMYFCASSETSGSYEQYFGPGTRLTVT.

This clonotype was seen at least ten times. The V gene is TRBV6-5, the J gene TRBJ2-5; D not certain. CDR1 MNHEY and CDR2 SVGAGI come from the germline V gene. With 0 bases removed from V and 3 bases from J, the gap between germline ends came to 14 bases. The CDR3 has 16 amino acids. The CDR3 sequence is CASSYSIGWTKETQYF. The CDR3 DNA sequence: TGTGCCAGCAGTTACTCGATCGGGTGGACGAAAGAGACCCAGTACTTC.

This clonotype was seen repeatedly, ten times or more. The chain carries TRBV6-1 and TRBJ1-5, with 7 nucleotides matching TRBD1. The CDR3 sequence is 14 residues long. Germline loops: CDR1 MNHNS, CDR2 SASEGT. Losses at the gene ends were 7 bases for V and 6 bases for J; bases not matched to a gene: 9. The CDR3 bases are TGTGCCAGCATGGTAGCAGGGGGAGGTCAGCCCCAGCATTTT. This codes for CASMVAGGGQPQHF.

This sequence joins TRBV10-3 and TRBJ2-7; no firm D call. The V gene's germline CDR1 is ENHRY and CDR2 SYGVKD. The CDR3 length is 13 residues. Trimming shortened V by 3 bases and J by 2 bases, and 8 bases separated the two germline ends. Here the CDR3 reads CAISDLVPYEQYF. The DNA for the CDR3 is TGTGCCATCAGTGATCTCGTTCCCTACGAGCAGTACTTC.

This clonotype was found many times. This chain joins TRBV2 and TRBJ1-1; TRBD1 matches at 12 bases. Germline V gene data show CDR1 as SNHLY and CDR2 as FYNNEI. The CDR3 length is 20 residues. The V and J ends lost 0 bases and 3 bases, in that order; junction bases with no gene match: 14. The CDR3 coding sequence is TGTGCCAGCAGTGAAGCGCATCTGCCGGGACAGGGGGCAAGGGACACTGAAGCTTTCTTT. Encoded protein: CASSEAHLPGQGARDTEAFF.

This clonotype was counted a few times. The genes are TRBV7-8 and TRBJ2-3; no reliable D call. This CDR3 is built from 13 residues. Trimming removed 3 bases at V and 2 bases at J, with 6 bases between. From germline, CDR1 is SGHVS and CDR2 FQNEAQ. CDR3 DNA sequence: TGTGCCAGCAGCTTTCCCTTCACAGATACGCAGTATTTT. Protein sequence: CASSFPFTDTQYF. Combining the CDR3 with reference TRBV7-8 and TRBJ2-3 gives the whole variable domain GAGVSQSPRYKVAKRGQDVALRCDPISGHVSLFWYQQALGQGPEFLTYFQNEAQLDKSGLPSDRFFAERPEGSVSTLKIQRTQQEDSAVYLCASSFPFTDTQYFGPGTRLTVL.

This clonotype was found many times. The chain employs TRBV20-1 and TRBJ2-7, with a tentative D call TRBD1 (6 bases). Germline V CDR1 and CDR2: DFQATT, SNEGSKA (reference sequence). Trimming left V 1 base short and J 3 bases short, with 10 bases between. The CDR3 consists of 13 residues. The CDR3 protein is CSARGTVNYEQYF. In DNA form, the CDR3 reads TGCAGTGCTAGAGGGACAGTCAACTACGAGCAGTACTTC.

This clonotype showed up many times. The chain joins TRBV15 to TRBJ2-7; no reliable D call. Per the germline V gene, CDR1 is LNHNV and CDR2 is YYDKDF (reference sequence). CDR3 length: 13 residues. V was clipped by 0 bases and J by 2 bases, with 5 bases between them. The CDR3 reads CATSREVTYEQYF. The CDR3 DNA is TGTGCCACCAGCAGAGAGGTGACCTACGAGCAGTACTTC. Complete variable domain (other parts from reference TRBV15 and TRBJ2-7): DAMVIQNPRYQVTQFGKPVTLSCSQTLNHNVMYWYQQKSSQAPKLLFHYYDKDFNNEADTPDNFQSRRPNTSFCFLDIRSPGLGDTAMYLCATSREVTYEQYFGPGTRLTVT.

This clonotype was counted ten times or more. The chain joins TRBV12-3 or TRBV12-4 to TRBJ1-2, with D possibly being TRBD1 (6 bases). This CDR3 has 12 amino acids. Trimming left V 4 bases short and J 8 bases short, with 11 bases between. CDR3 sequence (DNA): TGTGCCAGCAGTTCGTCCACAGGGGGCTACACCTTC. This gives the protein CASSSSTGGYTF.

This clonotype was seen more than once but under ten times. This rearrangement joins TRBV5-5 to TRBJ2-2, with D perhaps TRBD1 or TRBD2 (5 bases each). The CDR3 is 14 residues long. Trimming pared 1 base from V and 4 bases from J, leaving 8 bases between. The germline V gene has CDR1 SGHKS and CDR2 YYEKEE (reference sequence). This CDR3 is CASSLIGGTGELFF. The CDR3 nucleotides are TGTGCCAGCAGCTTGATTGGGGGCACCGGGGAGCTGTTTTTT.

The V gene is TRBV10-1, the J gene TRBJ2-5, with 8 bases aligning to TRBD1. The CDR3 totals 16 residues. After removal of 6 bases from V and 5 bases from J, the junction contained 14 bases not matched to a gene. In germline, CDR1 is WNHNN, CDR2 SYGVQD (reference sequence). CDR3: CASSYTRDRRGETQYF. The CDR3 DNA reads TGCGCCAGCAGCTATACCCGGGACAGGAGAGGCGAGACCCAGTACTTC.

This chain links TRBV25-1 with TRBJ1-2; D is unresolved. The CDR3 has 14 residues. The V end was cut by 1 base, the J end by 6 bases, with 12 bases between. The germline V gene encodes CDR1 MGHDK and CDR2 SYGVNS. The chain's CDR3 is CASSESNRLHGYTF. The CDR3 DNA reads TGTGCCAGCAGTGAATCGAACCGACTTCATGGCTACACCTTC.

As concerns this clonotype: A single base separates this from a much larger clone, so it may be a read error. The J gene is TRBJ2-5, the V gene TRBV7-9; TRBD1 might be the D (6 bases). CDR1 is SEHNR and CDR2 is FQNEAQ in the germline V gene (reference sequence). The length of the CDR3 is 13 residues. Deletions cut 7 bases from V and 2 bases from J, with 11 bases between. CDR3 DNA sequence: TGTGCCAGCAACCAGGACAGTCAAGAGACCCAGTACTTC. Translation: CASNQDSQETQYF.

This clonotype was detected only a few times. V is TRBV28 and J is TRBJ2-7; possible D gene TRBD2, 7 bases. CDR3 size: 20 residues. V gave up 4 bases and J gave up 3 bases, with 31 bases separating them. The germline V gene has CDR1 MDHEN and CDR2 SYDVKM. The CDR3 nucleotides are TGTGCCAGCAGTTCCCCGAAAGGGGGGGGGGACCCCACTCGTGTCTACGAGCAGTACTTC. Amino acids: CASSSPKGGGDPTRVYEQYF.

This clonotype was observed at least ten times. The V gene is TRBV27, the J gene TRBJ1-2, with D possibly TRBD1 on 6 matching bases. V was pared by 5 bases and J by 8 bases, with 30 bases between. The CDR3 runs to 18 residues. Germline V gene sequence: CDR1 MNHEY, CDR2 SMNVEV (reference sequence). The CDR3 reads CASSPSPGATNSSAGYTF. In DNA form, the CDR3 reads TGTGCCAGCAGTCCGAGTCCAGGGGCCACAAATTCTAGTGCGGGCTACACCTTC.

The rearrangement joins TRBV7-8 to TRBJ1-4; D is unclear. The ends were cut back, 4 bases at V and 3 bases at J, with 15 bases in the middle. The germline CDR1 and CDR2 sequences are SGHVS and FQNEAQ. The CDR3 is made up of 16 amino acids. CDR3 DNA: TGTGCCAGCAGCTCTTCCTCTAACAGACCTAATGAAAAACTGTTTTTT. Its translation is CASSSSSNRPNEKLFF.